This TCR beta chain emerged from a study of breast tumors, draining lymph nodes, adjacent tissues. Findings and limits, study-wide: Data fit most tumor T cells coming from lymph node, expanding in tumor. Tumors had less TCR diversity than lymph nodes, more than nontumor tissue. Luminal-like breast cancer showed significantly greater tumor-nontumor repertoire similarity than basal-like breast cancer did.

The CDR3 consists of 14 residues. Germline V CDR1 and CDR2: GTSNPN, SVGIG (reference sequence). V lost 2 bases, J lost 1 base, and 11 bases lay in between. Comment on this clonotype: Its antigen is still unknown.

TCRdb analysed the multiplex PCR reads with MiXCR anew, one entry per CDR3 protein. Of around 300,000 distinct CDR3 sequences listed, more than 30% were seen once; the top ten hold roughly 1.2%. Axillary draining lymph nodes of breast cancer patients supplied the node samples. The TCR originated in a female donor with breast cancer. Some clones in this sample may be carry-over from other donors' samples. This chain links TRBV30 with TRBJ1-1; D possibly corresponds to TRBD1 (6 bases). The specimen was axillary lymph node tissue. The CDR3 protein is CAWSYGGENTEAFF. The CDR3 nucleotides are TGTGCCTGGAGTTATGGGGGCGAGAACACTGAAGCTTTCTTT. Complete variable domain (other parts from reference TRBV30 and TRBJ1-1): SQTIHQWPATLVQPVGSPLSLECTVEGTSNPNLYWYRQAAGRGLQLLFYSVGIGQISSEVPQNLSASRPQDRQFILSSKKLLLSDSGFYLCAWSYGGENTEAFFGQGTRLTVV.